This note documents a single T cell receptor beta chain sequence. TCRdb passed the 5' RACE reads through MiXCR, listing each CDR3 protein once. The table shows around 340,000 distinct CDR3 sequences, with 14% to 15% occurring only once. This sample is part of a study of CD8 T cells in ankylosing spondylitis. The sequence came from a male donor with ankylosing spondylitis or in good health (not recorded which). Sequencing was performed on blood, either unsorted or a sorted T cell fraction (not recorded which).

The CDR3 DNA is TGCAGTGCTTCCCCGGGCCCGTACGAGCAGTACTTC. The encoded protein is CSASPGPYEQYF. The chain couples TRBV20-1 to TRBJ2-7; D is unclear. From germline, CDR1 is DFQATT and CDR2 SNEGSKA (reference sequence). CDR3 size: 12 residues. V lost 5 bases and J 4 bases, leaving 12 bases between the germline ends.